The clone carrying this TCR beta chain was recorded a few times. Its antigen is currently unknown. This sample was taken from a study of T-cell memory formation after mild COVID-19. Study-wide background: Largely, TCR clusters stayed within a single donor. Study-level findings and limits: Chiefly within CM and EM were the contracting CD4+ clones; CD8+ ones were within EMRA.

V lost 2 bases and J 0 bases, leaving 8 bases between the germline ends. The CDR3 is 14 residues long. Germline V gene data show CDR1 as ENHRY and CDR2 as SYGVKD. 5'RACE primed from the constant segment yielded TCR alpha and TCR beta cDNA libraries bearing sample barcodes and UMIs. Via MiXCR, TCRdb re-called the 5' RACE reads, giving one row per CDR3 protein. The table shows a few hundred thousand distinct CDR3 sequences, with about a fifth occurring only once. This chain uses TRBV10-3 with TRBJ2-7; D is uncertain. The receptor was isolated from an adult woman who had mild COVID-19 (a few samples of this study predate the infection). Cell type and time point are not known. The material sequenced was PBMCs or a T cell subset sorted from them (not recorded which). CDR3 nucleotides: TGTGCCATCAGTGAGGGGGAAAGCTCCTACGAGCAGTACTTC. The encoded protein is CAISEGESSYEQYF.